The 23 T cell receptor beta chains in this list originate from one sample, sequenced in a study of prognosis after radiotherapy for stage I lung cancer. The authors amplified TCR beta CDR3 from genomic DNA using two-round multiplex PCR. First-round PCR amplification was performed with primers specific to each TRBV and TRBJ gene. MiXCR, applied by TCRdb to the multiplex PCR reads, yields one record per CDR3 protein. The repertoire holds approximately 30,000 distinct CDR3 sequences, with about 29% as singletons. The material sequenced was PBMCs, taken before or after stereotactic body radiation therapy (not recorded which). The receptors were sampled from a donor aged 50 or older with non-small cell lung cancer.

The sample holds many counts of this clonotype. This rearrangement joins TRBV24-1 to TRBJ2-1, with TRBD1 matching 7 bases. V trimming: 0 bases; J trimming: 0 bases; junction bases outside the gene matches: 7. Germline CDR1 and CDR2: KGHDR and SFDVKD. The CDR3 covers 18 residues. The CDR3 spells CATSDLTGAASSYNEQFF. The CDR3 region has the DNA TGTGCCACCAGTGATTTGACAGGGGCCGCGAGCTCCTACAATGAGCAGTTCTTC.

Points on this clonotype: This clone may be a read error of a much larger clone one base away. The chain combines TRBV4-1 with TRBJ2-7; the D gene is possibly TRBD2 (7 bases). Germline values: CDR1 MGHRA, CDR2 YSYEKL. The CDR3 runs to 16 residues. Trimming left V 0 bases short and J 3 bases short, with 15 bases between. Here the CDR3 reads CASSQEGGRGVYEQYF. The CDR3 nucleotides read TGCGCCAGCAGCCAAGAAGGGGGGAGGGGGGTCTACGAGCAGTACTTC.

In this sample, this clonotype turned up a few times. The chain carries TRBV20-1 and TRBJ2-2, with 8 bases identical to TRBD2. Per the germline V gene, CDR1 is DFQATT and CDR2 is SNEGSKA (reference sequence). The CDR3 has 13 residues. The CDR3 DNA is TGCGGGGGTCGGGGGGGCTCGGCGGGGGAGCTGTTTTTT. Residues: CGGRGGSAGELFF.

This clonotype appeared many times. The chain employs TRBV5-5 and TRBJ2-7, with D tentatively TRBD1 or TRBD2 (6 bases each). Trimming left V 0 bases short and J 4 bases short, with 8 bases between. The germline V gene has CDR1 SGHKS and CDR2 YYEKEE (reference sequence). The CDR3 extends over 13 amino acids. CDR3 region: CASSLEGGYEQYF. CDR3 sequence (DNA): TGTGCCAGCAGCTTGGAGGGGGGTTACGAGCAGTACTTC.

J is TRBJ1-2 and V is TRBV5-8; weak D call: TRBD1 (6 bases). Deletions cut 1 base from V and 0 bases from J, with 19 bases between. The CDR3 spans 18 residues. Germline V CDR1 and CDR2: SGHTS, YDEGEE. The CDR3 region is CASSLSEGDRGANYGYTF. CDR3 nucleotides: TGTGCCAGCAGCTTGAGTGAGGGGGATCGTGGGGCTAACTATGGCTACACCTTC.

This clonotype was counted many times. The V call is TRBV25-1, the J call TRBJ1-3; no reliable D call. The CDR3 sequence is 14 residues long. Germline assignment: CDR1 MGHDK and CDR2 SYGVNS. Trimming took 6 bases from V and 4 from J, leaving 13 bases between them. The CDR3 bases are TGTGCCAGCAGCACCCGAGGATACGGAAACACCATATATTTT. Its translation is CASSTRGYGNTIYF. The full variable domain, with the rest looked up from reference TRBV25-1 and TRBJ1-3, is EADIYQTPRYLVIGTGKKITLECSQTMGHDKMYWYQQDPGMELHLIHYSYGVNSTEKGDLSSESTVSRIRTEHFPLTLESARPSHTSQYLCASSTRGYGNTIYFGEGSWLTVV.

This clonotype was detected ten times or more. This rearrangement joins TRBV5-5 to TRBJ2-1, with a weak D call TRBD2 (6 bases). The CDR3 spans 15 residues. Trimming pared 5 bases from V and 7 bases from J, leaving 19 bases between. Germline V lookup: CDR1 SGHKS, CDR2 YYEKEE (reference sequence). CDR3 sequence reads: CASSPYPAGYNEQFF. The DNA for the CDR3 is TGTGCCAGCAGTCCCTATCCTGCGGGATATAATGAGCAGTTCTTC.

Turning to this clonotype: One end of the junction is discordant with germline, which a read error may explain. The gene calls are TRBV28 and TRBJ2-7, with D possibly being TRBD1 (5 bases). Germline values: CDR1 MDHEN, CDR2 SYDVKM. The CDR3 is 16 residues long. This CDR3 is CASSSPRTWLSYDQYF. CDR3 nucleotide sequence: TGTGCCAGCAGTTCCCCTCGGACATGGCTCTCCTACGATCAGTACTTC.

On this clonotype itself: This clone may be a read error of a much larger clone one base away. The chain is built from TRBV12-3 or TRBV12-4 and TRBJ2-5, with TRBD2 matching 10 bases. The CDR3 length is 14 residues. V was pared by 6 bases and J by 9 bases, with 10 bases of the junction left unmatched. As DNA, the CDR3 is TGTGCCAGCAGCTCAGCGGGAGGGGATGAGGCCCAGTACTTC. This gives the protein CASSSAGGDEAQYF.

The chain employs TRBV27 and TRBJ2-5; D possibly matches TRBD1 or TRBD2 (5 bases each). The CDR3 is 15 residues long. The V gene lost 4 bases and the J gene lost 0 bases, with 12 bases spanning the gap. Germline-derived CDR1 and CDR2 are MNHEY and SMNVEV (reference sequence). CDR3 DNA: TGTGCCAGCAGTTCAACGCCGGGACACCAAGAGACCCAGTACTTC. Its translation is CASSSTPGHQETQYF.

This clonotype was observed a handful of times. The V and J genes are TRBV5-1 and TRBJ2-3, with D unresolved. Germline values: CDR1 SGHRS, CDR2 YFSETQ. The CDR3 runs 14 residues. V lost 0 bases to trimming and J lost 6 bases, with 11 bases between them. The CDR3 nucleotides read TGCGCCAGCAGCTTGGCCTTAGGCATCGATACGCAGTATTTT. This codes for CASSLALGIDTQYF. The full variable domain, in which reference TRBV5-1 and TRBJ2-3 provide the parts outside the CDR3, is KAGVTQTPRYLIKTRGQQVTLSCSPISGHRSVSWYQQTPGQGLQFLFEYFSETQRNKGNFPGRFSGRQFSNSRSEMNVSTLELGDSALYLCASSLALGIDTQYFGPGTRLTVL.

This clonotype was counted ten times or more. The V and J genes are TRBV9 and TRBJ2-1; D uncertain. Trimming left V 0 bases short and J 8 bases short, with 6 bases between. The CDR3 runs to 12 residues. CDR1 is SGDLS and CDR2 is YYNGEE in the germline V gene. The DNA of the CDR3 is TGTGCCAGCAGCGTAGTCGGAGATGAGCAGTTCTTC. It is translated as CASSVVGDEQFF. The variable domain in full, with the rest retrieved from reference TRBV9 and TRBJ2-1, is DSGVTQTPKHLITATGQRVTLRCSPRSGDLSVYWYQQSLDQGLQFLIQYYNGEERAKGNILERFSAQQFPDLHSELNLSSLELGDSALYFCASSVVGDEQFFGPGTRLTVL.

In its sample, this clonotype was seen many times. The J gene is TRBJ2-3, the V gene TRBV5-1; possibly TRBD1 or TRBD2 for D (5 bases each). This CDR3 comprises 13 residues. Germline-derived CDR1 and CDR2 are SGHRS and YFSETQ. The V end was cut by 2 bases, the J end by 4 bases, with 8 bases between. The CDR3 DNA sequence: TGCGCCAGCAGCTTTGAGGGACCAGATACGCAGTATTTT. Amino acids: CASSFEGPDTQYF. Variable domain in full (rest from reference TRBV5-1 and TRBJ2-3): KAGVTQTPRYLIKTRGQQVTLSCSPISGHRSVSWYQQTPGQGLQFLFEYFSETQRNKGNFPGRFSGRQFSNSRSEMNVSTLELGDSALYLCASSFEGPDTQYFGPGTRLTVL.

As regards this clonotype: The junction does not match germline at one end; this may be a read error. V is TRBV28 and J is TRBJ2-2, with 12 bases fitting TRBD2. CDR3 length: 18 residues. The germline V gene encodes CDR1 MDHEN and CDR2 SYDVKM. CDR3 sequence: CTSSLLASGRAGDGELFF. CDR3 bases: TGTACCAGCAGTTTATTGGCTAGCGGGAGGGCGGGCGACGGGGAGCTGTTTTTT.

The rearrangement joins TRBV6-1 to TRBJ2-7; D gene unclear. The CDR3 extends over 14 amino acids. Between the trimmed V and J ends, which lost 5 bases and 3 bases, there was a span of 14 bases. Germline V gives CDR1 MNHNS, CDR2 SASEGT. The chain's CDR3 is CASSKWYSCYEQYF. The CDR3 DNA reads as TGTGCCAGCAGTAAATGGTACTCATGCTACGAGCAGTACTTC.

In regard to this clonotype: An end of the junction does not agree with germline; a read error may underlie this. V gene TRBV5-1 combines with J gene TRBJ2-3, with D possibly being TRBD2 (5 bases). The CDR3 extends over 15 amino acids. The germline gives CDR1 SGHRS, CDR2 YFSETQ. The CDR3 protein is CVSSLWEKPTDTQYF. CDR3 sequence (DNA): TGCGTCAGCAGCTTGTGGGAGAAACCCACAGATACGCAGTATTTT.

A remark on this clonotype: It may be a read error: a sequence one base away is much more abundant. This sequence joins TRBV9 and TRBJ1-6; the D gene is possibly TRBD1 (6 bases). Germline V CDR1 and CDR2: SGDLS, YYNGEE. The CDR3 is 13 amino acids. V was shortened by 2 bases and J by 9 bases, with 9 bases between the two germline ends. For the CDR3, the DNA is TGTGCCAGCAGCGTCACAGGGAGTTCACCCCTCCACTTT. Its protein is CASSVTGSSPLHF.

This clonotype was picked up many times. This chain connects TRBV19 to TRBJ1-1, with unresolved D. Germline V CDR1 and CDR2: LNHDA, SQIVND (reference sequence). The CDR3 extends over 13 amino acids. Trimming cost V 6 bases and J 1 base, with 9 bases left between them. The CDR3 region is CASRPMGNTEAFF. In DNA form, the CDR3 reads TGTGCCAGTAGACCTATGGGGAACACTGAAGCTTTCTTT.

This clonotype was found many times. The chain has TRBV7-2 and TRBJ2-5, with a possible D match to TRBD2 (6 bases). In germline, CDR1 is SGHTA, CDR2 FQGNSA. The CDR3 runs 13 residues. With 5 bases removed from V and 2 bases from J, the gap between germline ends came to 9 bases. The CDR3 coding sequence is TGTGCCAGCAGCCCAGGACTACAAGAGACCCAGTACTTC. It specifies CASSPGLQETQYF.

This clonotype was seen at least ten times. The V gene is TRBV20-1, the J gene TRBJ1-2, with TRBD1 as a possible D gene (5 bases). Germline V CDR1 and CDR2: DFQATT, SNEGSKA (reference sequence). V was clipped by 1 base and J by 4 bases, with 10 bases between them. The CDR3 spans 13 residues. The CDR3 protein is CSARVETVYGYTF. The CDR3 nucleotides are TGCAGTGCTAGAGTGGAGACAGTCTATGGCTACACCTTC.

With regard to this clonotype: Since a much larger clone is just one base distant, this may be a read error. V and J are TRBV19 and TRBJ2-5; TRBD2 agrees at 9 bases. Looked up from germline, CDR1 is LNHDA and CDR2 is SQIVND (reference sequence). The CDR3 has 15 amino acids. The chain's CDR3 is CSTQDSGSFLETQYF. In DNA, the CDR3 is TGTTCCACCCAGGATAGCGGGAGCTTTCTAGAGACCCAGTACTTC.

This clonotype was seen a single time. It may be a read error: a sequence one base away is much more abundant. V usage is TRBV16 and J usage is TRBJ1-1, with D possibly being TRBD1 (5 bases). With 4 bases removed from V and 6 bases from J, the gap between germline ends came to 18 bases. Germline CDR1 is KGHSY and CDR2 is FQNENV. This CDR3 has 15 residues. In nucleotides, the CDR3 is TGTGCCAGCAGCCGCCAAGCTCAGGGATGGGCTGAAGCTTTCTTT. Protein: CASSRQAQGWAEAFF.

This clonotype was seen ten or more times. This chain connects TRBV7-3 to TRBJ2-1, with 10 positions matching TRBD2. There are 17 residues in the CDR3. Losses at the gene ends were 5 bases for V and 10 bases for J; bases not matched to a gene: 17. The V gene's germline CDR1 is SGHTA and CDR2 FQGTGA. The CDR3 DNA sequence: TGTGCCAGCAGCAAGACCGGACTAGCGGTAAACTTCGGCGAGCAGTTCTTC. It translates to CASSKTGLAVNFGEQFF.